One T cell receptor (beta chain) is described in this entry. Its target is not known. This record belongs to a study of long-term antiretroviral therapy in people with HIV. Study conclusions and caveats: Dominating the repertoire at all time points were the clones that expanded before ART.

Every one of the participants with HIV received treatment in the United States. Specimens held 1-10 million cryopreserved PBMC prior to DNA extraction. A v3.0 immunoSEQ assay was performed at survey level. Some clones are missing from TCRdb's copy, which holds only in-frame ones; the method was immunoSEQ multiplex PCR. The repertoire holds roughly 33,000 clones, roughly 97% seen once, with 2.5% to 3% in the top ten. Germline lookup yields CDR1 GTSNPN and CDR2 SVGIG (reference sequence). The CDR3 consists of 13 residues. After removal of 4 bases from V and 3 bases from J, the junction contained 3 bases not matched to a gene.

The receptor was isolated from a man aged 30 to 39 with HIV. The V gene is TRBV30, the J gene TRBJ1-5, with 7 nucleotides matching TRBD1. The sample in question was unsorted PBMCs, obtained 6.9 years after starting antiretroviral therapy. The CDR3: CAWTGGYNQPQHF. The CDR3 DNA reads TGTGCCTGGACAGGGGGGTACAATCAGCCCCAGCATTTT.